What follows is one T cell receptor (beta chain) and its context. Its target is not known. This CDR3 contains 17 residues. V lost 7 bases, J lost 1 base, and 22 bases lay in between. Germline CDR1 is SSHAT and CDR2 is FNYEAQ (reference sequence). This entry is derived from a study of chemoradiotherapy in HPV16-positive cancers. Study context: Two HPV16-positive patients' cells yielded candidate HPV-specific clones and common motifs. General observations from the study: Functional assays defining HPV-specific T cells used only a couple of HPV16-positive patients. Candidate HPV-specific clones and E7-related TCR motifs grew in tumor during treatment.

Sequenced by immunoSEQ multiplex PCR; TCRdb stores in-frame clones only, minus some. The profile shows approximately 28,000 clones, around 93% of them singletons. Sample: blood, taken from a patient who underwent chemoradiotherapy. This receptor was identified in a human donor with HPV-associated anogenital cancer. The gene calls are TRBV7-7 and TRBJ2-5; D could derive from TRBD1 or TRBD2 (5 bases each). The CDR3: CASTNYPYPGTQETQYF. DNA for the CDR3: TGTGCCAGCACCAATTACCCCTACCCCGGGACCCAAGAGACCCAGTACTTC.